A selection of T cell receptor beta chains follows, all from one sample in a study of chemoradiotherapy in HPV16-positive cancers. Generated by immunoSEQ multiplex PCR, the TCRdb table keeps only in-frame clones and is missing some. Here the sample spans some 2,000 clones, 80% to 90% being singletons. Here the sequenced sample was tumor tissue, taken from a patient who underwent chemoradiotherapy. These receptors all stem from a human donor with HPV-associated anogenital cancer. Both conserved end residues are part of each CDR3. The order of the fields is clone size, D gene, J gene, V gene, CDR3 protein, CDR3 DNA. The D gene is left open where the match is weak. Size tells how often a clone was seen (once, few, many) or the class of an expanded clone, and some rows leave it out.

abundance: -
d_gene: -
j_gene: TRBJ2-2
v_gene: TRBV18
CDR3aa: CASSPPPGVDTGELFF
CDR3nt: TGTGCCAGCTCACCTCCCCCAGGGGTGGACACCGGGGAGCTGTTTTTT

abundance: -
d_gene: -
j_gene: TRBJ1-6
v_gene: TRBV6-5
CDR3aa: CASNPLVTYNSPLHF
CDR3nt: TGTGCCAGCAATCCCTTAGTGACCTATAATTCACCCCTCCACTTT

abundance: -
d_gene: -
j_gene: TRBJ1-2
v_gene: TRBV29-1
CDR3aa: CSVEDPDRSDYGYTF
CDR3nt: TGCAGCGTTGAAGATCCCGACCGAAGCGACTATGGCTACACCTTC

abundance: -
d_gene: -
j_gene: TRBJ2-1
v_gene: TRBV6-6
CDR3aa: CASSPAGAAYNEQFF
CDR3nt: TGTGCCAGCAGTCCCGCGGGGGCAGCCTACAATGAGCAGTTCTTC

abundance: -
d_gene: TRBD1
j_gene: TRBJ2-3
v_gene: TRBV2
CDR3aa: CASRVDRGPDTQYF
CDR3nt: TGTGCCAGCAGGGTGGACAGGGGCCCAGATACGCAGTATTTT

abundance: -
d_gene: -
j_gene: TRBJ1-1
v_gene: TRBV7-9
CDR3aa: CASSLDLVNTEAFF
CDR3nt: TGTGCCAGCAGCCTAGATCTGGTGAACACTGAAGCTTTCTTT

abundance: -
d_gene: TRBD1
j_gene: TRBJ1-5
v_gene: TRBV27
CDR3aa: CASSRTGYRGNQPQHF
CDR3nt: TGTGCCAGCAGTCGGACAGGGTATCGGGGCAATCAGCCCCAGCATTTT

abundance: -
d_gene: TRBD2
j_gene: TRBJ2-7
v_gene: TRBV4-1
CDR3aa: CASSQLAGNYEQYF
CDR3nt: TGCGCCAGCAGCCAACTAGCGGGGAACTACGAGCAGTACTTC

abundance: -
d_gene: -
j_gene: TRBJ1-5
v_gene: TRBV2
CDR3aa: CASSVGISQPQHF
CDR3nt: TGTGCCAGCAGTGTTGGGATTTCTCAGCCCCAGCATTTT

abundance: -
d_gene: -
j_gene: TRBJ1-4
v_gene: TRBV2
CDR3aa: CASSPWGRESLSGEKLFF
CDR3nt: TGTGCCAGCTCTCCATGGGGCAGGGAATCCTTATCCGGCGAAAAACTGTTTTTT

abundance: -
d_gene: -
j_gene: TRBJ1-2
v_gene: TRBV19
CDR3aa: CASSMGLSSSYGYTF
CDR3nt: TGTGCCAGTAGTATGGGTCTCTCGTCTTCCTATGGCTACACCTTC

abundance: -
d_gene: -
j_gene: TRBJ1-6
v_gene: TRBV19
CDR3aa: CASSIRASSYNSPLHF
CDR3nt: TGTGCCAGTAGTATAAGGGCGAGCTCCTATAATTCACCCCTCCACTTT

abundance: -
d_gene: TRBD1
j_gene: TRBJ1-1
v_gene: TRBV9
CDR3aa: CASSVGQGLLNTEAFF
CDR3nt: TGTGCCAGCAGCGTAGGACAGGGCCTTCTGAACACTGAAGCTTTCTTT

abundance: once
d_gene: TRBD1
j_gene: TRBJ1-2
v_gene: TRBV14
CDR3aa: CASSAYRGAGYGYTF
CDR3nt: TGTGCCAGCAGCGCTTACAGGGGAGCGGGCTATGGCTACACCTTC

abundance: -
d_gene: -
j_gene: TRBJ2-5
v_gene: TRBV5-4
CDR3aa: CASSLVAAPETQYF
CDR3nt: TGTGCCAGCAGCTTGGTGGCAGCCCCGGAGACCCAGTACTTC

abundance: -
d_gene: TRBD1
j_gene: TRBJ1-1
v_gene: TRBV30
CDR3aa: CAWSRRGGDAEAFF
CDR3nt: TGTGCCTGGAGTCGGAGAGGGGGCGACGCTGAAGCTTTCTTT

abundance: once
d_gene: -
j_gene: TRBJ2-2
v_gene: TRBV6-5
CDR3aa: CASSPRGEGKGELFF
CDR3nt: TGTGCCAGCTCCCCGAGGGGCGAGGGGAAGGGGGAGCTGTTTTTT

abundance: -
d_gene: -
j_gene: TRBJ1-1
v_gene: TRBV19
CDR3aa: CASSRLQEGTEAFF
CDR3nt: TGTGCCAGTAGTCGCCTCCAGGAGGGGACTGAAGCTTTCTTT

abundance: -
d_gene: -
j_gene: TRBJ1-2
v_gene: TRBV10-3
CDR3aa: CAISDPGGATAGGYTF
CDR3nt: TGTGCCATCAGTGATCCTGGGGGGGCCACGGCGGGGGGCTACACCTTC

abundance: -
d_gene: TRBD2
j_gene: TRBJ2-7
v_gene: TRBV9
CDR3aa: CASSVLAGGYEQYF
CDR3nt: TGTGCCAGCAGCGTACTGGCGGGGGGGTACGAGCAGTACTTC

abundance: -
d_gene: TRBD1
j_gene: TRBJ2-3
v_gene: TRBV6-1
CDR3aa: CASSEATGADTQYF
CDR3nt: TGTGCCAGCAGTGAAGCGACAGGGGCAGATACGCAGTATTTT

abundance: -
d_gene: TRBD1
j_gene: TRBJ1-2
v_gene: TRBV30
CDR3aa: CAWSGERQGDYGYTF
CDR3nt: TGTGCCTGGAGTGGGGAACGACAGGGAGACTATGGCTACACCTTC

abundance: -
d_gene: -
j_gene: TRBJ1-5
v_gene: TRBV7-9
CDR3aa: CASSLGVQPQHF
CDR3nt: TGTGCCAGCAGCTTAGGGGTCCAGCCCCAGCATTTT

abundance: -
d_gene: -
j_gene: TRBJ1-4
v_gene: TRBV10-2
CDR3aa: CASSRTASGDEKLFF
CDR3nt: TGCGCCAGCAGTCGGACAGCATCTGGTGATGAAAAACTGTTTTTT

abundance: -
d_gene: -
j_gene: TRBJ1-2
v_gene: TRBV7-3
CDR3aa: CASSPTTDNYGYTF
CDR3nt: TGTGCCAGCAGCCCTACGACTGACAACTATGGCTACACCTTC

abundance: -
d_gene: -
j_gene: TRBJ2-7
v_gene: TRBV5-1
CDR3aa: CASSSELDGSYEQYF
CDR3nt: TGCGCCAGCAGCTCCGAGTTGGATGGCTCCTACGAGCAGTACTTC

abundance: few
d_gene: -
j_gene: TRBJ2-1
v_gene: TRBV30
CDR3aa: CAWDRSGEQFF
CDR3nt: TGTGCCTGGGACCGATCCGGTGAGCAGTTCTTC

abundance: -
d_gene: -
j_gene: TRBJ1-2
v_gene: TRBV4-3
CDR3aa: CASSQDRSRRGYTF
CDR3nt: TGCGCCAGCAGCCAAGATCGGTCCCGGAGGGGCTACACCTTC

abundance: -
d_gene: -
j_gene: TRBJ1-2
v_gene: TRBV27
CDR3aa: CASTSLGGRGYGYTF
CDR3nt: TGTGCCAGCACGTCTCTGGGGGGAAGGGGATATGGCTACACCTTC

abundance: few
d_gene: TRBD1
j_gene: TRBJ1-2
v_gene: TRBV19
CDR3aa: CASRQGERYGYTF
CDR3nt: TGTGCCAGTAGGCAGGGGGAGCGGTATGGCTACACCTTC

abundance: few
d_gene: -
j_gene: TRBJ2-6
v_gene: TRBV7-6
CDR3aa: CASSPASGANVLTF
CDR3nt: TGTGCCAGCAGCCCTGCCTCTGGGGCCAACGTCCTGACTTTC

abundance: -
d_gene: -
j_gene: TRBJ1-6
v_gene: TRBV7-8
CDR3aa: CASSLSGGGNSPLHF
CDR3nt: TGTGCCAGCAGCTTATCGGGGGGCGGTAATTCACCCCTCCACTTT

abundance: -
d_gene: -
j_gene: TRBJ2-1
v_gene: TRBV2
CDR3aa: CASSEGTGPANEQFF
CDR3nt: TGTGCCAGCAGTGAGGGTACGGGGCCTGCGAATGAGCAGTTCTTC

abundance: few
d_gene: -
j_gene: TRBJ1-2
v_gene: TRBV27
CDR3aa: CASSQGGWPYGYTF
CDR3nt: TGTGCCAGCAGCCAGGGTGGGTGGCCTTATGGCTACACCTTC

abundance: -
d_gene: -
j_gene: TRBJ2-1
v_gene: TRBV9
CDR3aa: CASSASTGSSYNEQFF
CDR3nt: TGTGCCAGCAGCGCCAGTACAGGGAGCTCCTACAATGAGCAGTTCTTC

abundance: -
d_gene: -
j_gene: TRBJ1-1
v_gene: TRBV30
CDR3aa: CAWSVRGRVEIEAFF
CDR3nt: TGTGCCTGGAGTGTAAGGGGCAGGGTAGAAATTGAAGCTTTCTTT

abundance: -
d_gene: -
j_gene: TRBJ1-2
v_gene: TRBV19
CDR3aa: CASRNELRTDGYTF
CDR3nt: TGTGCCAGTAGGAACGAACTAAGGACGGATGGCTACACCTTC

abundance: -
d_gene: TRBD1
j_gene: TRBJ1-5
v_gene: TRBV18
CDR3aa: CASSRSAGGEEAQHF
CDR3nt: TGTGCCAGCTCACGCTCGGCAGGGGGCGAGGAGGCCCAGCATTTT

abundance: -
d_gene: TRBD1
j_gene: TRBJ1-4
v_gene: TRBV5-1
CDR3aa: CASSRAFRDRVLWKLFF
CDR3nt: TGCGCCAGCAGCCGAGCCTTCCGGGACAGGGTGTTGTGGAAACTGTTTTTT

abundance: -
d_gene: -
j_gene: TRBJ2-3
v_gene: TRBV11-3
CDR3aa: CASSLDETRDTQYF
CDR3nt: TGTGCCAGCAGCTTAGACGAAACAAGGGATACGCAGTATTTT

abundance: -
d_gene: -
j_gene: TRBJ2-7
v_gene: TRBV12-2
CDR3aa: CASRLRDRLYEQYF
CDR3nt: TGTGCAAGTCGCTTACGGGACAGACTCTACGAGCAGTACTTC

abundance: -
d_gene: -
j_gene: TRBJ2-1
v_gene: TRBV18
CDR3aa: CASSPSGGLNEQFF
CDR3nt: TGTGCCAGCTCACCATCGGGGGGCCTCAATGAGCAGTTCTTC

abundance: once
d_gene: TRBD2
j_gene: TRBJ2-1
v_gene: TRBV5-1
CDR3aa: CASSGGLAGVYNEQFF
CDR3nt: TGCGCCAGCAGCGGGGGACTAGCGGGAGTTTACAATGAGCAGTTCTTC

abundance: -
d_gene: -
j_gene: TRBJ2-2
v_gene: TRBV27
CDR3aa: CASSLMDSLYTGELFF
CDR3nt: TGTGCCAGCAGTTTAATGGACAGCCTTTACACCGGGGAGCTGTTTTTT

abundance: -
d_gene: TRBD1
j_gene: TRBJ2-7
v_gene: TRBV18
CDR3aa: CASSAGQVGNEQYF
CDR3nt: TGTGCCAGCTCAGCCGGACAGGTAGGGAACGAGCAGTACTTC

abundance: -
d_gene: -
j_gene: TRBJ1-5
v_gene: TRBV30
CDR3aa: CAWGPREGQPQHF
CDR3nt: TGTGCCTGGGGACCCAGGGAGGGTCAGCCCCAGCATTTT

abundance: -
d_gene: -
j_gene: TRBJ1-2
v_gene: TRBV6-5
CDR3aa: CASGPGTDSLYGYTF
CDR3nt: TGTGCCAGTGGTCCAGGGACCGACTCTCTCTATGGCTACACCTTC

abundance: -
d_gene: TRBD1
j_gene: TRBJ2-5
v_gene: TRBV7-2
CDR3aa: CASSSSRTGEKGETQYF
CDR3nt: TGTGCCAGCAGCTCATCCCGGACAGGGGAAAAGGGAGAGACCCAGTACTTC

abundance: -
d_gene: -
j_gene: TRBJ1-2
v_gene: TRBV29-1
CDR3aa: CSVEETGPNYTF
CDR3nt: TGCAGCGTCGAAGAAACCGGGCCCAACTACACCTTC

abundance: -
d_gene: -
j_gene: TRBJ1-2
v_gene: TRBV6-6
CDR3aa: CASSLGEVGYTF
CDR3nt: TGTGCCAGCAGTTTAGGGGAAGTGGGCTACACCTTC

abundance: -
d_gene: -
j_gene: TRBJ1-1
v_gene: TRBV27
CDR3aa: CASSPSETMNTEAFF
CDR3nt: TGTGCCAGCAGTCCATCCGAGACTATGAACACTGAAGCTTTCTTT

abundance: -
d_gene: TRBD1
j_gene: TRBJ1-1
v_gene: TRBV7-2
CDR3aa: CASSGNRGMDTEAFF
CDR3nt: TGTGCCAGCAGCGGTAACAGGGGGATGGACACTGAAGCTTTCTTT

abundance: once
d_gene: TRBD1
j_gene: TRBJ1-2
v_gene: TRBV6-1
CDR3aa: CASSEAGTGNGYTF
CDR3nt: TGTGCCAGCAGTGAAGCGGGGACAGGGAATGGCTACACCTTC

abundance: -
d_gene: TRBD2
j_gene: TRBJ2-5
v_gene: TRBV6-1
CDR3aa: CASTQTSGGAETQYF
CDR3nt: TGTGCCAGCACCCAGACTAGCGGGGGGGCAGAGACCCAGTACTTC

abundance: -
d_gene: -
j_gene: TRBJ1-2
v_gene: TRBV11-2
CDR3aa: CASSLESGSGYTF
CDR3nt: TGTGCCAGCAGCTTAGAGTCGGGGAGTGGCTACACCTTC

abundance: -
d_gene: -
j_gene: TRBJ2-2
v_gene: TRBV7-6
CDR3aa: CASSRRNTGELFF
CDR3nt: TGTGCCAGCAGCCGCCGGAACACCGGGGAGCTGTTTTTT

abundance: -
d_gene: TRBD2
j_gene: TRBJ2-7
v_gene: TRBV7-2
CDR3aa: CASSHAGTSPRTPSYEQYF
CDR3nt: TGTGCCAGCAGCCATGCCGGGACTAGCCCACGAACGCCCTCCTACGAGCAGTACTTC

abundance: once
d_gene: -
j_gene: TRBJ1-1
v_gene: TRBV29-1
CDR3aa: CSVGQNTEAFF
CDR3nt: TGCAGCGTTGGACAGAACACTGAAGCTTTCTTT

abundance: -
d_gene: -
j_gene: TRBJ1-2
v_gene: TRBV2
CDR3aa: CASSRTGTNYGYTF
CDR3nt: TGTGCCAGCAGTAGGACCGGGACAAACTATGGCTACACCTTC

abundance: -
d_gene: -
j_gene: TRBJ2-7
v_gene: TRBV7-9
CDR3aa: CASSLGAWGNEQYF
CDR3nt: TGTGCCAGCAGCTTAGGAGCCTGGGGGAACGAGCAGTACTTC